The entry below describes one T cell receptor (beta chain). Per the study methods: Amplified reference gene primers provided the basis for estimating nucleated cell counts. Repertoires were generated with immunoSEQ multiplex PCR, while TCRdb's copy carries only in-frame clones and drops some. D and trimming were read from the DNA, whereas the V and J calls and clone size are those reported in that table. The profile shows about 220,000 clones, roughly 80% of them singletons. These data originate in a study of blood T cell repertoires in COVID-19. Study-wide background: The samples span acute and convalescent COVID-19 from the United States, Italy and Spain.

There are 13 residues in the CDR3. Germline CDR1 and CDR2: SGHVS and FQNEAQ. V lost 6 bases, J lost 5 bases, and 6 bases stayed unmatched. Input material: peripheral blood. This chain connects TRBV7-8 to TRBJ2-7; TRBD2 matches at 8 bases. The TCR originated in a woman between 70 and 85 years old with acute or convalescent COVID-19. The CDR3: CASSFGGVNEQYF. CDR3 sequence (DNA): TGTGCCAGCAGTTTCGGGGGGGTAAACGAGCAGTACTTC.